This TCR beta chain was identified during a study of blood T cells in healthy people across ages. Regarding the study as a whole: Naive T cell percentage by flow cytometry tracked strongly with beta diversity. The fall in TCR beta diversity per million T cells was roughly linear with age.

There are 13 residues in the CDR3. CDR1 is MNHEY, CDR2 SMNVEV, per germline (reference sequence). About this clonotype: What it binds is not known.

Using a J-beta primer mix together with a sample-barcoded 5' primer, a second PCR was run for roughly 6 to 11 cycles. TCRdb re-called the 5' RACE reads through MiXCR, storing one row per CDR3 protein. Among hundreds of thousands of distinct CDR3 sequences listed, around 38% were seen once. Extracted total RNA amounted to at least 5.5 micrograms for each sample. This clonotype was sampled from a man older than 75 in good health. Sequenced: blood. The chain employs TRBV27 and TRBJ2-7; 9 nucleotides agree with TRBD1. The last part of the DNA fits TRBJ2-4 better; the J call may be wrong. The CDR3 DNA reads TGTGCCAGCAGTCAGGGACAGGGTAGCATTCAGTACTTC. Protein: CASSQGQGSIQYF.